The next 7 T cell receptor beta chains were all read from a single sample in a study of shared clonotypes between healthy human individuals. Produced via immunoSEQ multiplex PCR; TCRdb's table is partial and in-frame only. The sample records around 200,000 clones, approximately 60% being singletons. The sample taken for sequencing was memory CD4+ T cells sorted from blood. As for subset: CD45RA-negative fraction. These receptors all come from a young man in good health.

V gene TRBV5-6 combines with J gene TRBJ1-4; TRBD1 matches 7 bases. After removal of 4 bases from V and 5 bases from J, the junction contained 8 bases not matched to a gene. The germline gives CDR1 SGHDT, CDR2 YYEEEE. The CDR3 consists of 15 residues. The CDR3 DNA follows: TGTGCCAGCAGCACCAGACAGGGTAGGAATGAAAAACTGTTTTTT. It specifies CASSTRQGRNEKLFF.

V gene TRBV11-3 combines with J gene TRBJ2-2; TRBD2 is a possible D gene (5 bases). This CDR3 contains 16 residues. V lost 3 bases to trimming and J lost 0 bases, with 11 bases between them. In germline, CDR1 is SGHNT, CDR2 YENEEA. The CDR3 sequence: CASSFGSAANTGELFF. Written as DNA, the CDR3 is TGTGCCAGCAGCTTTGGGAGCGCGGCGAACACCGGGGAGCTGTTTTTT. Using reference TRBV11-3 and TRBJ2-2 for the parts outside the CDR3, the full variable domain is EAGVVQSPRYKIIEKKQPVAFWCNPISGHNTLYWYLQNLGQGPELLIRYENEEAVDDSQLPKDRFSAERLKGVDSTLKIQPAELGDSAVYLCASSFGSAANTGELFFGEGSRLTVL.

This CDR3 reads CASSATDSGNTIYF. The CDR3 region has the DNA TGTGCCAGCAGTGCGACGGACTCTGGAAACACCATATATTTT. The chain joins TRBV6-1 to TRBJ1-3; no clear D gene. CDR1 is MNHNS, CDR2 SASEGT, per germline. The CDR3 is made up of 14 amino acids. Trimming removed 4 bases from V and 0 bases from J, with 7 bases in between.

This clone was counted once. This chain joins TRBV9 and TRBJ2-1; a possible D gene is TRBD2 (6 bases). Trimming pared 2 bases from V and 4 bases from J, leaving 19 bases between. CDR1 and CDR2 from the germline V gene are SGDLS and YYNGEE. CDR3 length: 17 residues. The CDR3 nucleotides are TGTGCCAGCAGCGTCGGGGACTCGACTTTATTTTACAATGAGCAGTTCTTC. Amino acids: CASSVGDSTLFYNEQFF.

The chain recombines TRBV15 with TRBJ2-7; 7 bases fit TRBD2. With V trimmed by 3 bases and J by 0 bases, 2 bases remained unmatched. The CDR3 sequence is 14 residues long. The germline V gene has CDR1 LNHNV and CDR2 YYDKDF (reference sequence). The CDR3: CATSSGGSSYEQYF. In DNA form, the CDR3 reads TGTGCCACCAGCAGCGGCGGGAGCTCCTACGAGCAGTACTTC.

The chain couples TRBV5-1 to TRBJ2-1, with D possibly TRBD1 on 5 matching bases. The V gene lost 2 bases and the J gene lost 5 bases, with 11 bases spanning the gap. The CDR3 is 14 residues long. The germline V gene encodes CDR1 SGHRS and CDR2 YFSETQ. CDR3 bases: TGCGCCAGCAGCTTACAGGACGTCAACAATGAGCAGTTCTTC. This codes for CASSLQDVNNEQFF.

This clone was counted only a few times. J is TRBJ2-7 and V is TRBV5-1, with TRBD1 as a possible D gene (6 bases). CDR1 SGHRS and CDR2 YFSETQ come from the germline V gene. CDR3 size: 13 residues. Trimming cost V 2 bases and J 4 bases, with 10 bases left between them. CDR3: CASSFGQHYEQYF. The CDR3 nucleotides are TGCGCCAGCAGCTTCGGACAGCATTACGAGCAGTACTTC.